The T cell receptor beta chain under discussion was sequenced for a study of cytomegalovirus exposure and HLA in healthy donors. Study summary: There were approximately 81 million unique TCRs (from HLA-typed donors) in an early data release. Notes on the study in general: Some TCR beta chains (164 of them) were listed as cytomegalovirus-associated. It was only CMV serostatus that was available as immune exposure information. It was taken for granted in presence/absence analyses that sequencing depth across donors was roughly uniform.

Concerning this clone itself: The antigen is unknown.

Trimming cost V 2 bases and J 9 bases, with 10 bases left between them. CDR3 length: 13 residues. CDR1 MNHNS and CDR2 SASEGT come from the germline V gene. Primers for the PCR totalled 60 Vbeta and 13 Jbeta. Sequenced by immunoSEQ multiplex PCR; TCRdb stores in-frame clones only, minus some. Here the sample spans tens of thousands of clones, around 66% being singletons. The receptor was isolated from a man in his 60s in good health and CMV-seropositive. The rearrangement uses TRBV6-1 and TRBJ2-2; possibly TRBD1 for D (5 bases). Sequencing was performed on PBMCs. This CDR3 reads CASSEYGHRELFF. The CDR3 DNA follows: TGTGCCAGCAGTGAATACGGACACCGGGAGCTGTTTTTT.